The sequence of this T cell receptor (beta chain) was determined in a study of OX40 agonist ivuxolimab in advanced cancers. Study in general: Patients were dosed with the agonistic anti-OX40 (CD134) antibody ivuxolimab.

Libraries were prepared by immunoSEQ multiplex PCR; TCRdb keeps only in-frame clonotypes and omits some of them. In the table there are some 61,000 clones, 60% to 80% of which are singletons. This CDR3 has 17 residues. The trim removed 1 base at V and 5 bases at J, leaving 10 bases unmatched. Looked up from germline, CDR1 is SGHTA and CDR2 is FQGTGA. The TCR sequence derives from an adult with an advanced solid tumor such as melanoma, head and neck, liver or kidney cancer. The input for sequencing was CD4+ or CD8+ T cells sorted from blood, taken in a trial of the OX40 agonist ivuxolimab. The rearrangement links TRBV7-3 to TRBJ2-1; 8 bases map to TRBD1. DNA for the CDR3: TGTGCCAGCAGCTTAAATAGGCCGGGACAGGCGGACAATGAGCAGTTCTTC. This translates into CASSLNRPGQADNEQFF. Filled out from reference TRBV7-3 and TRBJ2-1, the complete variable domain reads GAGVSQTPSNKVTEKGKYVELRCDPISGHTALYWYRQSLGQGPEFLIYFQGTGAADDSGLPNDRFFAVRPEGSVSTLKIQRTERGDSAVYLCASSLNRPGQADNEQFFGPGTRLTVL.